The present TCR beta chain was sequenced within a study of cytomegalovirus exposure and HLA in healthy donors. In the study overall: It was reported in a later analysis that the same platform had been used for the 120 validation repertoires as for the approximately 700 first-cohort repertoires.

Germline V lookup: CDR1 LNHDA, CDR2 SQIVND (reference sequence). Trimming took 3 bases from V and 11 from J, leaving 8 bases between them. The CDR3 length is 11 residues. Measured with immunoSEQ multiplex PCR; TCRdb has only the in-frame clones, and not every one. The sample has 250,000 to 350,000 clones; 75% to 90% are singletons. The specimen was PBMCs. The gene calls are TRBV19 and TRBJ2-4; D uncertain. The clonotype originates from a woman in her late teens or twenties in good health and CMV-seronegative. CDR3 bases: TGTGCCAGTAGTATTTCTGGGCTTCAGTACTTC. Encoded protein: CASSISGLQYF.